These 22 T cell receptor beta chains were sequenced from one sample in a study of T cells in tumors after PD-1 blockade. The table came from immunoSEQ multiplex PCR; TCRdb's copy has only in-frame clones and leaves some out. The table has some 25,000 clones, 70% to 85% seen once; the top ten hold about 12%. Specimen: PBMCs, collected after anti-PD-1 treatment. These receptor sequences come from a human donor with basal cell carcinoma.

The rearrangement links TRBV9 to TRBJ2-3; D gene ambiguous. The ends were cut back, 0 bases at V and 8 bases at J, with 13 bases in the middle. From germline, CDR1 is SGDLS and CDR2 YYNGEE. The CDR3 is 14 residues long. For the CDR3, the DNA is TGTGCCAGCAGCGTAGCTTCTTCCTCGGCTACGCAGTATTTT. The encoded protein is CASSVASSSATQYF. The whole variable domain, remainder taken from reference TRBV9 and TRBJ2-3, is DSGVTQTPKHLITATGQRVTLRCSPRSGDLSVYWYQQSLDQGLQFLIQYYNGEERAKGNILERFSAQQFPDLHSELNLSSLELGDSALYFCASSVASSSATQYFGPGTRLTVL.

The chain recombines TRBV12-3 or TRBV12-4 with TRBJ1-4; D remains unclear. There are 11 residues in the CDR3. The V gene lost 1 base and the J gene lost 8 bases, with 2 bases spanning the gap. The CDR3 bases are TGTGCCAGCAGTTTAGAGGAAAAACTGTTTTTT. This codes for CASSLEEKLFF.

The chain links TRBV4-1 to TRBJ1-1; a weak D match, TRBD1 (5 bases). The CDR3 consists of 16 residues. Looked up from germline, CDR1 is MGHRA and CDR2 is YSYEKL. V gave up 3 bases and J gave up 7 bases, with 21 bases separating them. CDR3 DNA sequence: TGCGCCAGCAGCCAGACCTGGGGAAGGGGTCGGTATGAAGCTTTCTTT. Translated: CASSQTWGRGRYEAFF.

The chain couples TRBV27 to TRBJ1-1; D gene ambiguous. This CDR3 region has 16 residues. V shed 2 bases and J shed 1 base, with 14 bases lying between them. In germline, CDR1 is MNHEY, CDR2 SMNVEV (reference sequence). The CDR3 here is CASSLEPLRQNTEAFF. The CDR3, as DNA: TGTGCCAGCAGTTTAGAGCCGCTGCGCCAGAACACTGAAGCTTTCTTT.

The sample holds one count of this clone. The chain carries TRBV3-1 (or the pseudogene TRBV3-2) and TRBJ1-3; D is ambiguous. This CDR3 is built from 15 residues. Trimming cost V 4 bases and J 2 bases, with 12 bases left between them. The germline gives CDR1 LGHDT, CDR2 YNNKEL (reference sequence). The CDR3 loop reads CASSPPSGTGNTIYF. DNA of the CDR3: TGTGCCAGCAGCCCACCCTCGGGCACTGGAAACACCATATATTTT.

This clone was seen a few times. This chain links TRBV7-9 with TRBJ2-1, with D possibly being TRBD1 (5 bases). CDR1 and CDR2 (germline): SEHNR, FQNEAQ (reference sequence). Trimming shortened V by 4 bases and J by 5 bases, and 12 bases separated the two germline ends. The CDR3 covers 14 residues. CDR3 in DNA: TGTGCCAGCAGCTCCGACAGTAGTCACAATGAGCAGTTCTTC. Its protein is CASSSDSSHNEQFF.

The V and J genes are TRBV11-3 and TRBJ2-6, with 7 bases aligning to TRBD1. J was trimmed by 0 bases and V by 1 base; bases with no gene match: 0. Germline V lookup: CDR1 SGHNT, CDR2 YENEEA. The CDR3 sequence is 16 residues long. The CDR3 sequence: CASSLGDSSGANVLTF. The DNA of the CDR3 is TGTGCCAGCAGCTTAGGGGACAGCTCTGGGGCCAACGTCCTGACTTTC.

The chain carries TRBV3-1 (or the pseudogene TRBV3-2) and TRBJ1-2, with D possibly matching TRBD1 (5 bases). Deletions cut 0 bases from V and 7 bases from J, with 15 bases between. The CDR3 runs 15 residues. Germline assignment: CDR1 LGHDT and CDR2 YNNKEL (reference sequence). The DNA for the CDR3 is TGTGCCAGCAGCCAAGATGCGGGAGGGGCAAGTGGCTACACCTTC. This translates into CASSQDAGGASGYTF.

In its sample, this clone was seen a few times. Additional DNA sequences in this sample encode the identical CDR3. J is TRBJ2-5 and V is TRBV12-3 or TRBV12-4, with D possibly matching TRBD2 (6 bases). V shed 2 bases and J shed 5 bases, with 9 bases lying between them. The CDR3 has 13 amino acids. For the CDR3, the DNA is TGTGCCAGCAGTTTACCGGAGGGCGAGACCCAGTACTTC. It encodes CASSLPEGETQYF.

The chain has TRBV6-6 and TRBJ1-2, with D hard to call. V was trimmed by 0 bases and J by 4 bases, leaving 9 bases between them. Germline CDR1 MNHNY, CDR2 SVGAGI (reference sequence). CDR3 length: 14 amino acids. The CDR3 DNA reads as TGTGCCAGCAGTTACTCGGGAGTTGCCTATGGCTACACCTTC. It specifies CASSYSGVAYGYTF.

This clone has a handful of counts. The chain couples TRBV4-1 to TRBJ2-7, with a weak D call TRBD2 (6 bases). Trimming took off 4 bases at V and 0 bases at J, with 16 bases between the two ends. Germline lookup yields CDR1 MGHRA and CDR2 YSYEKL. This CDR3 is built from 16 residues. As DNA, the CDR3 is TGCGCCAGCAGCCGTGTTGGGGCGGGGCTCTCCTACGAGCAGTACTTC. Protein product: CASSRVGAGLSYEQYF.

This clone was seen only a few times. The gene calls are TRBV7-9 and TRBJ1-1, with D hard to call. CDR1 and CDR2 (germline): SEHNR, FQNEAQ (reference sequence). V dropped 0 bases and J dropped 4 bases, with 9 bases sitting between them. The CDR3 is 14 amino acids. The DNA of the CDR3 is TGTGCCAGCAGCTTAGCGGACGGGCCCACTGAAGCTTTCTTT. Residues: CASSLADGPTEAFF.

The rearrangement joins TRBV2 to TRBJ2-7; D unresolved. CDR1 and CDR2 (germline): SNHLY, FYNNEI. This CDR3 region has 14 residues. Deletions cut 6 bases from V and 0 bases from J, with 12 bases between. The chain's CDR3 is CASRTDFDSYEQYF. CDR3 DNA sequence: TGTGCCAGCAGGACTGATTTTGACTCCTACGAGCAGTACTTC.

This clone was seen a handful of times. The chain joins TRBV5-1 to TRBJ2-3, with D possibly matching TRBD2 (6 bases). CDR3 size: 15 residues. Germline CDR1 reads SGHRS; CDR2 reads YFSETQ. The germline V and J ends were trimmed by 3 bases and 3 bases, with 14 bases remaining between them. The CDR3 DNA sequence: TGCGCCAGCAGCTCAGGGACTCCCCGAACAGATACGCAGTATTTT. Amino acids: CASSSGTPRTDTQYF. Variable domain in full (rest from reference TRBV5-1 and TRBJ2-3): KAGVTQTPRYLIKTRGQQVTLSCSPISGHRSVSWYQQTPGQGLQFLFEYFSETQRNKGNFPGRFSGRQFSNSRSEMNVSTLELGDSALYLCASSSGTPRTDTQYFGPGTRLTVL.

The rearrangement uses TRBV9 and TRBJ1-3; D ambiguous. Trimming took off 3 bases at V and 0 bases at J, with 16 bases between the two ends. This CDR3 is built from 17 residues. The germline gives CDR1 SGDLS, CDR2 YYNGEE. The CDR3 coding sequence is TGTGCCAGCAGCGCCGACGACGGACGAAGCTCTGGAAACACCATATATTTT. Protein sequence: CASSADDGRSSGNTIYF.

The CDR3 DNA reads as TGTGCCAGTAGTAAGACAGGTAACTCTGGGGCCAACGTCCTGACTTTC. Protein sequence: CASSKTGNSGANVLTF. The chain has TRBV19 and TRBJ2-6; TRBD1 might be the D (6 bases). Between the trimmed V and J ends, which lost 4 bases and 0 bases, there was a span of 10 bases. The CDR3 consists of 16 residues. CDR1 is LNHDA and CDR2 is SQIVND in the germline V gene (reference sequence).

The chain carries TRBV9 and TRBJ1-4; TRBD1 agrees at 7 bases. With 1 base clipped from V and 8 bases from J, the junction kept 8 bases outside the gene matches. Per germline, CDR1 SGDLS and CDR2 YYNGEE. The CDR3 extends over 15 amino acids. CDR3 residues: CASSVQTGLGEKLFF. CDR3 sequence (DNA): TGTGCCAGCAGCGTACAGACAGGGTTAGGGGAAAAACTGTTTTTT.

This clone came up once. The CDR3 region has the DNA TGTGCCAGCAACGCAGGGGTTAATTCACCCCTCCACTTT. Translating it yields CASNAGVNSPLHF. The rearrangement uses TRBV6-5 and TRBJ1-6; tentatively, D is TRBD1 (6 bases). V was trimmed by 7 bases and J by 6 bases, leaving 10 bases between them. CDR3 length: 13 residues. CDR1 is MNHEY and CDR2 is SVGAGI in the germline V gene.

The chain couples TRBV7-9 to TRBJ1-2; 8 nucleotides match TRBD1. V dropped 6 bases and J dropped 1; count of bases not matched to a gene: 7. The CDR3 is 15 residues long. The V gene's germline CDR1 is SEHNR and CDR2 FQNEAQ (reference sequence). CDR3 sequence reads: CASRDRDRGNYGYTF. The CDR3 DNA sequence: TGTGCCAGCAGGGACAGGGATAGGGGTAACTATGGCTACACCTTC.

This rearrangement joins TRBV28 to TRBJ1-1; D is perhaps TRBD1 (6 bases). Between the trimmed V and J ends, which lost 2 bases and 0 bases, there was a span of 16 bases. The CDR3 length is 17 residues. The germline V gene encodes CDR1 MDHEN and CDR2 SYDVKM. The CDR3, as DNA: TGTGCCAGCAGTTTAACAGGGTTTGGGTCCATGAACACTGAAGCTTTCTTT. Protein product: CASSLTGFGSMNTEAFF.

The gene calls are TRBV20-1 and TRBJ1-1; D call uncertain. From germline, CDR1 is DFQATT and CDR2 SNEGSKA (reference sequence). V gave up 3 bases and J gave up 1 base, with 15 bases separating them. The CDR3 runs 15 residues. The CDR3 protein is CSASAPLTQNTEAFF. CDR3 nucleotides: TGCAGTGCTAGTGCCCCTCTGACACAGAACACTGAAGCTTTCTTT.

The chain carries TRBV3-1 (or the pseudogene TRBV3-2) and TRBJ1-2; 7 bases are a match to TRBD1. The J segment lost 4 bases and the V segment lost 4 bases, leaving 3 bases of the junction unmatched. The germline V gene encodes CDR1 LGHDT and CDR2 YNNKEL (reference sequence). The length of the CDR3 is 13 residues. CDR3 coding DNA: TGTGCCAGCAGCCTCCAGGGGGGCTATGGCTACACCTTC. As protein: CASSLQGGYGYTF.